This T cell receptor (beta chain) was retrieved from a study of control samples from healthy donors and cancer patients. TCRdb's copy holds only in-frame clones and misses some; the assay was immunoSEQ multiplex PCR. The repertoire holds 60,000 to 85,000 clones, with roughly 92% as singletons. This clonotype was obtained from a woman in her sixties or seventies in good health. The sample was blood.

CDR3 protein: CAWRAYQETQYF. DNA for the CDR3: TGTGCCTGGAGAGCCTATCAAGAGACCCAGTACTTC. V gene TRBV30 combines with J gene TRBJ2-5, with no clear D. Germline CDR1 and CDR2: GTSNPN and SVGIG (reference sequence). This CDR3 has 12 residues. The germline V and J ends were trimmed by 3 bases and 2 bases, with 7 bases remaining between them.